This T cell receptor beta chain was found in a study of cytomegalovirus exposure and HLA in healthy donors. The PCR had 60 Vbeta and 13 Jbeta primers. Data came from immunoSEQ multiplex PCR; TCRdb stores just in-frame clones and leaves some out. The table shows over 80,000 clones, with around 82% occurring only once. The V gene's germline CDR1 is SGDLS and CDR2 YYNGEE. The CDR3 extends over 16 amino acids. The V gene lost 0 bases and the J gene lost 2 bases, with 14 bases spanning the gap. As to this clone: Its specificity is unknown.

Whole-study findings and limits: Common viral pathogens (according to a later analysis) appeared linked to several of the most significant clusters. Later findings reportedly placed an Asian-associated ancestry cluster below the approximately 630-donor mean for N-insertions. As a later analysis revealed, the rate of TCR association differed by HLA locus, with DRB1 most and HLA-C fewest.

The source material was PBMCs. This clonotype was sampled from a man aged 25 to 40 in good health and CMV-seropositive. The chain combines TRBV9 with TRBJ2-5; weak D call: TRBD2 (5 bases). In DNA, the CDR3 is TGTGCCAGCAGCGTAGGAGGCCCCTCGGGGCAAGAGACCCAGTACTTC. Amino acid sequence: CASSVGGPSGQETQYF.